Listed below are T cell receptor beta chains from one sample, sequenced in a study of blood T cell repertoires in COVID-19. Sequencing used immunoSEQ multiplex PCR; TCRdb keeps in-frame clones, though not all of them. The data contain under 250,000 clones, approximately 88% of them seen just once; the ten biggest clones take up around 3.1%. The sample consisted of PBMCs or T cells enriched from blood (not recorded which). These receptors originate from a woman in her thirties or forties who had been exposed to COVID-19. Both conserved end residues are part of each CDR3.

V: TRBV7-7; CDR3: CASSRIAGNQETQYF
V: TRBV10-3; CDR3: CAISESTGGPLSGNTIYF
V: TRBV24-1; CDR3: CATRHGTGVAGELFF
V: TRBV10-3; CDR3: CAISEWGGSLTGELFF
V: TRBV6-5; CDR3: CATKKPGNYGYTF
V: TRBV13; CDR3: CASSPGLAYNEQFF
V: TRBV7-9; CDR3: CASSRTGRDEAFF
V: TRBV28; CDR3: CASSLSGRVTEAFF
V: TRBV5-5; CDR3: CASSREGGTSSYEQYF
V: TRBV12-3/TRBV12-4; CDR3: CASSPRGLGYTF
V: TRBV18; CDR3: CASSPPQGGFGNTIYF
V: TRBV29-1; CDR3: CSVVYGDNLFF
V: TRBV7-3; CDR3: CASSLTSGSPYNEQFF
V: TRBV7-9; CDR3: CAGSSGGADEQFF
V: TRBV9; CDR3: CASSGGTGLPEETQYF
V: TRBV28; CDR3: CASSLPQGEAFF
V: TRBV6-6; CDR3: CASSLQGSNTEAFF
V: TRBV10-3; CDR3: CAIRDRPSTEAFF
V: TRBV7-3; CDR3: CASSPRGGRTYNEQFF
V: TRBV28; CDR3: CASSLRAILDTEAFF